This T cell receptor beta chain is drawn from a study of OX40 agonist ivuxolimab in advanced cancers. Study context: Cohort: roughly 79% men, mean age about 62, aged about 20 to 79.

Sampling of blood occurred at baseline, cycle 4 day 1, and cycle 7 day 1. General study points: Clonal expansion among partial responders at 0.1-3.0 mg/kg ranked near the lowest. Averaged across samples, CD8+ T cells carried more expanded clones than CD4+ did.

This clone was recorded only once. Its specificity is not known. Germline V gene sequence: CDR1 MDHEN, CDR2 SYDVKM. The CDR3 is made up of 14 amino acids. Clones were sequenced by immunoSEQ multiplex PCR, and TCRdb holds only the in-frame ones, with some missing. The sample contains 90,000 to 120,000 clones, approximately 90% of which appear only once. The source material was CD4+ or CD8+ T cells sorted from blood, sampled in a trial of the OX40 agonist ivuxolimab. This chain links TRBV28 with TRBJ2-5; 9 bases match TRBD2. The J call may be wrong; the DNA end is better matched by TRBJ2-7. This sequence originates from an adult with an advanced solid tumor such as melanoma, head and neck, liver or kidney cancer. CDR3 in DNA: TGTGCCAGCAGTTTTCTAGCGGGGTCCTACGAGCAGTACTTC. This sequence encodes CASSFLAGSYEQYF.